This T cell receptor beta chain came from a study of blood T cell repertoires in COVID-19 (dated by TCRdb to about 2020). Concerning the study at large: The collaborator samples originated in the United States, Italy and Spain and spanned the acute and convalescent phases of COVID-19. The material from the prospective study consisted of cDNA or gDNA derived from T cells, B-cell-depleted T cells, or PBMCs. Subjects who had been exposed to COVID-19, were actively infected with it, or had recovered from it provided the deeply sampled blood TCRbeta repertoires that made up the dataset. The repertoires were released in a freely available public database intended as a resource for research on the immune response to SARS-CoV-2. Samples came from the ongoing ImmuneRACE study (first 160 participants) plus 1,254 subjects from 6 global collaborators. The sample metadata nearly always contained a de-identified subject ID, COVID-19 status, age in years and sex. Where available, HLA class I and class II types were obtained from metadata supplied by the sample provider rather than from assay-based typing.

The germline V gene yields MDHEN for CDR1 and SYDVKM for CDR2. Relative to germline, V is missing 5 bases and J is missing 7 bases, with 9 bases of the junction outside any gene match. Its CDR3 holds 15 amino acids, cysteine through phenylalanine. Only CDR3 DNA is held: 45 bases, read in frame from base 1. Paper-wide results and their limitations: Clinical and demographic metadata were provided uncurated, with the amount varying by source and participant.

With respect to this clone: Its recognized antigen is unknown. No clone much larger than this one lies a single base away; base qualities are absent.

At one collaborating source in Seattle, patients were enrolled during active infection and were followed longitudinally through the course of disease. Collaborating institutions collected whole blood in K2EDTA tubes following their own protocols. Collaborator samples were shipped for TCRbeta analysis as frozen whole blood, isolated PBMCs, or DNA extracted from either sample type. TCRbeta CDR3 regions were amplified from genomic DNA by means of the immunoSEQ Assay, a bias-controlled multiplex PCR. On the study's bioinformatics: The number of nucleated cells in each sample was estimated from the amplification of reference gene primers within the assay. To quantify the absolute abundance of each unique TCRbeta CDR3 rearrangement, sequence reads were collapsed and filtered. For each sample, productive Simpson clonality was calculated as the square root of Simpson's diversity index over productive rearrangements. The clones in this table, taken by TCRdb from immuneACCESS, are in-frame only. Not every clone is retained; where verified, under half of the shortfall comes from an unresolved V gene, and the cause of the rest is unknown. V, J and clone size were drawn from that table, and D and trimming were deduced from the DNA. In all, the sample holds approximately 200,000 clones, and 80% to 90% of those were seen once. Approximately 12% of the sample is in the top ten clones.

Sequenced: peripheral blood. The chain couples TRBV28 to TRBJ2-1; 9 central bases correspond to TRBD2. The TCR was taken from a woman at least 80 years old with COVID-19, enrolled during active disease. The nucleotides are TGTGCCAGCAGTGTCTATGGCGGGGGGGAGAATGAGCAGTTCTTC. Its product reads: CASSVYGGGENEQFF.